Shown below are 22 T cell receptor beta chains from a single sample sequenced in a study of blood T cell repertoires in COVID-19. Assay: immunoSEQ multiplex PCR; the TCRdb copy retains only in-frame clones and omits some. There are 250,000 or so clones in the sample; roughly 80% occur only once, and around 3.6% lies in the top ten. Sequenced material: PBMCs or T cells enriched from blood (not recorded which). These receptors originate from a man between 45 and 60 years old who had recovered from COVID-19.

The chain recombines TRBV27 with TRBJ1-6; possible D gene TRBD1, 6 bases. CDR3 length equals 13 residues. The germline V gene has CDR1 MNHEY and CDR2 SMNVEV (reference sequence). Trimming pared 5 bases from V and 6 bases from J, leaving 8 bases between. The CDR3 region is CASSQGINSPLHF. CDR3 in DNA: TGTGCCAGCAGTCAGGGGATTAATTCACCCCTCCACTTT.

The V and J genes are TRBV29-1 and TRBJ2-3; 7 bases align to TRBD1. Germline V CDR1 and CDR2: SQVTM, ANQGSEA. The CDR3 sequence is 13 residues long. The ends lost 1 base at V and 6 bases at J; junction bases unmatched: 4. CDR3 protein: CSVEGNRGDTQYF. CDR3 coding DNA: TGCAGCGTTGAAGGAAACAGGGGCGATACGCAGTATTTT.

The rearrangement joins TRBV5-1 to TRBJ2-1, with 13 nucleotides matching TRBD2. The CDR3 totals 18 residues. In germline, CDR1 is SGHRS, CDR2 YFSETQ. V lost 3 bases to trimming and J lost 4 bases; unmatched junction nucleotides: 10. The CDR3 nucleotides read TGCGCCAGCAGCTCGGGACTAGCGGGACCCTCTAGATACAATGAGCAGTTCTTC. This codes for CASSSGLAGPSRYNEQFF.

The J gene is TRBJ2-1, the V gene TRBV7-3; D gene unclear. Germline lookup yields CDR1 SGHTA and CDR2 FQGTGA. Trimming shortened V by 5 bases and J by 0 bases, and 11 bases separated the two germline ends. CDR3 length: 15 residues. The CDR3 bases are TGTGCCAGCAGCCCGGTGTTGAGCTCCTACAATGAGCAGTTCTTC. Protein: CASSPVLSSYNEQFF. The whole variable domain, remainder taken from reference TRBV7-3 and TRBJ2-1, is GAGVSQTPSNKVTEKGKYVELRCDPISGHTALYWYRQSLGQGPEFLIYFQGTGAADDSGLPNDRFFAVRPEGSVSTLKIQRTERGDSAVYLCASSPVLSSYNEQFFGPGTRLTVL.

This clone has just one count. The chain couples TRBV28 to TRBJ1-2; 10 positions match TRBD1. Germline lookup yields CDR1 MDHEN and CDR2 SYDVKM. The CDR3 has 14 amino acids. The J segment lost 6 bases and the V segment lost 2 bases, leaving 3 bases of the junction unmatched. The CDR3 coding sequence is TGTGCCAGCAGTTTACCCGGGACAGGGGATGGCTACACCTTC. Translation: CASSLPGTGDGYTF.

The chain carries TRBV29-1 and TRBJ1-1; 12 positions agree with TRBD1. The germline V gene has CDR1 SQVTM and CDR2 ANQGSEA. The CDR3 consists of 16 residues. J lost 4 bases, V lost 5 bases, and 11 bases had no gene match. CDR3 residues: CSVSSLPGQGATEAFF. The CDR3, as DNA: TGCAGCGTTTCCTCTCTCCCGGGACAGGGGGCCACTGAAGCTTTCTTT.

The chain couples TRBV3-1 (or the pseudogene TRBV3-2) to TRBJ1-1; D gene unclear. Germline V lookup: CDR1 LGHDT, CDR2 YNNKEL (reference sequence). The CDR3 runs to 13 residues. The ends were cut back, 0 bases at V and 7 bases at J, with 9 bases in the middle. CDR3 nucleotides: TGTGCCAGCAGCCAAGATGTGGAGAGTGAAGCTTTCTTT. Translated, it gives CASSQDVESEAFF.

This clone has only one observation. The V and J genes are TRBV9 and TRBJ1-6, with 7 nucleotides matching TRBD1. V was pared by 3 bases and J by 9 bases, with 18 bases of the junction left unmatched. Germline loops: CDR1 SGDLS, CDR2 YYNGEE. This CDR3 contains 18 residues. Here the CDR3 reads CASSGRGETGLFVSPLHF. In DNA, the CDR3 is TGTGCCAGCAGCGGGCGGGGCGAGACAGGGCTTTTCGTTTCACCCCTCCACTTT.

The J gene is TRBJ2-1, the V gene TRBV5-5; a possible D gene is TRBD1 (6 bases). The CDR3 has 16 amino acids. V lost 2 bases to trimming and J lost 5 bases, with 17 bases between them. The germline CDR1 and CDR2 sequences are SGHKS and YYEKEE (reference sequence). The DNA of the CDR3 is TGTGCCAGCAGCTTTCTTAGGGGCACAGGGCACAATGAGCAGTTCTTC. This sequence encodes CASSFLRGTGHNEQFF. Based on the CDR3 plus reference TRBV5-5 and TRBJ2-1, the full variable domain is DAGVTQSPTHLIKTRGQQVTLRCSPISGHKSVSWYQQVLGQGPQFIFQYYEKEERGRGNFPDRFSARQFPNYSSELNVNALLLGDSALYLCASSFLRGTGHNEQFFGPGTRLTVL.

This chain uses TRBV9 with TRBJ1-5; D is ambiguous. CDR3 size: 15 residues. Germline CDR1 SGDLS, CDR2 YYNGEE. Trimming removed 0 bases from V and 0 bases from J, with 7 bases in between. The CDR3: CASSVEGDSNQPQHF. The CDR3 nucleotides read TGTGCCAGCAGCGTAGAAGGAGATAGCAATCAGCCCCAGCATTTT.

The chain carries TRBV7-9 and TRBJ1-1; unclear D gene. Per the germline V gene, CDR1 is SEHNR and CDR2 is FQNEAQ (reference sequence). There are 11 residues in the CDR3. Trimming removed 4 bases from V and 11 bases from J, with 11 bases in between. The CDR3 nucleotides read TGTGCCAGCAGCTCCGGAGCGTCCGCTTTCTTT. Residues: CASSSGASAFF.

The DNA of the CDR3 is TGCGCCAGCACCTCCCAGGACTCTGGAAACACCATATATTTT. Its protein is CASTSQDSGNTIYF. V usage is TRBV5-1 and J usage is TRBJ1-3; no clear D gene. V was pared by 6 bases and J by 0 bases, with 10 bases between. The germline gives CDR1 SGHRS, CDR2 YFSETQ. This CDR3 is built from 14 residues.

The chain links TRBV7-3 to TRBJ2-7; D gene ambiguous. Germline V gene data show CDR1 as SGHTA and CDR2 as FQGTGA. CDR3 length: 14 residues. The V end was cut by 3 bases, the J end by 6 bases, with 15 bases between. This chain's CDR3 is CASSFSPSAGEQYF. The CDR3 coding sequence is TGTGCCAGCAGCTTCAGTCCCAGCGCTGGCGAGCAGTACTTC.

The V gene is TRBV3-1 (or the pseudogene TRBV3-2), the J gene TRBJ2-1; tentatively, D is TRBD2 (5 bases). The CDR3 has 13 amino acids. Trimming took 8 bases from V and 10 from J, leaving 18 bases between them. Germline CDR1 reads LGHDT; CDR2 reads YNNKEL (reference sequence). This chain's CDR3 is CASSYTGIWEQFF. CDR3 in DNA: TGTGCCAGCTCTTACACGGGAATATGGGAGCAGTTCTTC.

The J gene is TRBJ2-5, the V gene TRBV7-9, with 11 positions matching TRBD2. There are 14 residues in the CDR3. V gave up 1 base and J gave up 13 bases; unmatched junction bases: 8. CDR1 SEHNR and CDR2 FQNEAQ come from the germline V gene (reference sequence). CDR3 sequence reads: CASSLDPLAGGRYF. The DNA of the CDR3 is TGTGCCAGCAGCTTAGACCCTCTAGCGGGGGGCAGGTACTTC.

The chain links TRBV27 to TRBJ2-6, with D tentatively TRBD2 (6 bases). The CDR3 runs to 17 residues. The V end lost 5 bases, the J end lost 0 bases, and 14 bases lay between the germline ends. Germline CDR1 is MNHEY and CDR2 is SMNVEV (reference sequence). The CDR3 loop is CASSPGVLSSGANVLTF. The CDR3 DNA is TGTGCCAGCAGTCCGGGGGTACTAAGCTCTGGGGCCAACGTCCTGACTTTC. The complete variable domain, with remaining parts taken from reference TRBV27 and TRBJ2-6, reads EAQVTQNPRYLITVTGKKLTVTCSQNMNHEYMSWYRQDPGLGLRQIYYSMNVEVTDKGDVPEGYKVSRKEKRNFPLILESPSPNQTSLYFCASSPGVLSSGANVLTFGAGSRLTVL.

The chain recombines TRBV30 with TRBJ1-4, with 10 bases fitting TRBD1. The CDR3 has 15 amino acids. Germline values: CDR1 GTSNPN, CDR2 SVGIG (reference sequence). V lost 3 bases and J lost 4; bases outside the gene matches: 5. This CDR3 is CAWSTGTGVNEKLFF. For the CDR3, the DNA is TGTGCCTGGAGCACCGGGACAGGGGTTAATGAAAAACTGTTTTTT.

The V gene is TRBV10-3, the J gene TRBJ1-5; possibly TRBD1 for D (5 bases). Trimming left V 6 bases short and J 2 bases short, with 8 bases between. The CDR3 is made up of 13 amino acids. Per the germline V gene, CDR1 is ENHRY and CDR2 is SYGVKD. CDR3 sequence: CAIRGPGNQPQHF. CDR3 in DNA: TGTGCCATCAGGGGGCCAGGCAATCAGCCCCAGCATTTT.

This chain uses TRBV18 with TRBJ2-7; TRBD2 is a possible D gene (5 bases). CDR3 length: 14 residues. Looked up from germline, CDR1 is KGHSH and CDR2 is LQKENI. Trimming shortened V by 3 bases and J by 0 bases, and 9 bases separated the two germline ends. CDR3 sequence reads: CASSPSEDSYEQYF. DNA of the CDR3: TGTGCCAGCTCACCCTCGGAGGACTCCTACGAGCAGTACTTC.

The chain employs TRBV5-1 and TRBJ2-2; tentatively, D is TRBD2 (5 bases). The CDR3 length is 15 residues. Germline values: CDR1 SGHRS, CDR2 YFSETQ. Trimming removed 0 bases at V and 5 bases at J, with 11 bases between. The CDR3 DNA sequence: TGCGCCAGCAGCTTGGATGACCCGGGGACCGGGGAGCTGTTTTTT. This gives the protein CASSLDDPGTGELFF.

This chain connects TRBV6-5 to TRBJ1-5, with 8 nucleotides matching TRBD1. The V gene end was trimmed by 7 bases and the J gene end by 4 bases; junction bases not matched to a gene: 3. The CDR3 runs to 13 residues. Germline V CDR1 and CDR2: MNHEY, SVGAGI. Here the CDR3 reads CASTDRANQPQHF. CDR3 sequence (DNA): TGTGCCAGCACGGACAGGGCGAATCAGCCCCAGCATTTT.

The V gene is TRBV5-6, the J gene TRBJ1-2; the D gene is possibly TRBD1 (6 bases). V shed 2 bases and J shed 2 bases, with 7 bases lying between them. The CDR3 is made up of 13 amino acids. In germline, CDR1 is SGHDT, CDR2 YYEEEE. The CDR3 bases are TGTGCCAGCAGCTTACAGGGAAACTATGGCTACACCTTC. Translation: CASSLQGNYGYTF.